This T cell receptor (beta chain) originates from a study of post-analysis software for immune sequencing data. Overall study context: The study covered relapsing-remitting, secondary progressive and progressive-relapsing courses of multiple sclerosis. Whole-study results and caveats: In patients, five or six TRBV segments were more frequent than in controls, with TRBV5-6, TRBV5-1 and TRBV20-1 among them. Compared against controls, patients with multiple sclerosis displayed significantly lower normalized Chao1 diversity. Clustering by F measure revealed strong co-clustering among samples prepared together in one batch.

Concerning this clonotype itself: Its antigen is as yet unknown.

Carried by the TCR beta cDNA libraries were unique molecular identifiers. Hundreds of thousands of cDNA molecules came from around 1 to 9.1 million T cells. TCRdb re-called the PCR reads with MiXCR, one entry per CDR3 protein. The sample has 400,000 to 500,000 distinct CDR3 sequences; approximately 39% are singletons. The germline gives CDR1 MNHEY, CDR2 SVGEGT. V lost 6 bases and J lost 8, with 17 bases in between. The CDR3 runs to 14 residues. The receptor comes from a girl aged 2 to 10 with multiple sclerosis. The chain joins TRBV6-2 or TRBV6-3 to TRBJ2-1, with a tentative D call TRBD2 (6 bases). The sample taken for sequencing was blood. As DNA, the CDR3 is TGTGCCAGCAGGCATTTGGCGGGGATCCATGAGCAGTTCTTC. Translating gives CASRHLAGIHEQFF.